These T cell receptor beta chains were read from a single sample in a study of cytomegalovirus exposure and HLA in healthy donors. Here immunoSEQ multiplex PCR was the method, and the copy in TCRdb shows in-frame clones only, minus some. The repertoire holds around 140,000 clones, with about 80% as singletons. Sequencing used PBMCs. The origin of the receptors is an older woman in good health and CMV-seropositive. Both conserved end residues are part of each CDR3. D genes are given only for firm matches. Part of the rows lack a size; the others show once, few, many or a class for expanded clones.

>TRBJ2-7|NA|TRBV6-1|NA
TGTGCCAGCAGCGTGAGTTCCCGCTACGAGCAGTACTTC
CASSVSSRYEQYF
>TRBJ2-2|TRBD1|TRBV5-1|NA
TGCGCCAGCAGCTGGGGACAGAGGGGCTTCGGGGAGCTGTTTTTT
CASSWGQRGFGELFF
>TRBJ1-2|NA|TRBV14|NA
TGTGCCAGCAGCCAAGCCGGGGACTATGGCTACACCTTC
CASSQAGDYGYTF
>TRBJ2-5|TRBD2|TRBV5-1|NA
TGCGCCAGCAGCGTAGCGGGAGGGCCAGAGACCCAGTACTTC
CASSVAGGPETQYF
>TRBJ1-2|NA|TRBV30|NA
TGTGCCTGGAGTACGAAAGGGGATGGCTACACCTTC
CAWSTKGDGYTF
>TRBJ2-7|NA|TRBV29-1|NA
TGCAGCGCACGGACTCCTACTCCCTACGAGCAGTACTTC
CSARTPTPYEQYF
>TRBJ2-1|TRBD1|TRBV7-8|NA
TGTGCCAGCTCTGGACAGGGGTATGAGCAGTTCTTC
CASSGQGYEQFF
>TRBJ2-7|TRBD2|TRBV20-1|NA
TGCAGTGGGGAGGGCCTTGGCGAGCAGTACTTC
CSGEGLGEQYF
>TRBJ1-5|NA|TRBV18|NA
TGTGCCAGCTCACCAGGGCTTGAGCCCCAGCATTTT
CASSPGLEPQHF
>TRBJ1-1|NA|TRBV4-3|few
TGCGCCAGCAGGAAAACAGGGAACACTGAAGCTTTCTTT
CASRKTGNTEAFF
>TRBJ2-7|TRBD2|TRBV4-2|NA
TGTGCCAGCAGCCAAGTTGAAGTTAGCGGGAGGAACGAGCAGTACTTC
CASSQVEVSGRNEQYF
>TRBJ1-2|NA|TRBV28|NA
TGTGCCAGCGAGCAGGGTGGATATGGCTACACCTTC
CASEQGGYGYTF
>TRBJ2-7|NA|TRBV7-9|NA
TGTGCCAGCAGCTTACGCGGGACAGCGTCCGGACGGACCTACGAGCAGTACTTC
CASSLRGTASGRTYEQYF
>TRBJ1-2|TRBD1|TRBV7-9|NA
TGTGCCAGCAGTCTAGGGTGGGGACAGGGGGCGTATGGCTACACCTTC
CASSLGWGQGAYGYTF
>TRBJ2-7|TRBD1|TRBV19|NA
TGTGCCAGTAGTATAGGGCCGGGACAGGGGGCCCTAAAATTGAACTACGAGCAGTACTTC
CASSIGPGQGALKLNYEQYF
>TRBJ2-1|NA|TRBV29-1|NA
TGCAGCGTTGAAGACAACGGTCGTGAGCAGTTCTTC
CSVEDNGREQFF
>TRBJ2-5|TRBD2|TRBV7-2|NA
TGTGCCAGCAGCTTAGCTAGCGGGAGGATAGAGACCCAGTACTTC
CASSLASGRIETQYF
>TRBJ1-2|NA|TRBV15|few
TGTGCCACCAGCAGAGAAACAGCAGGGGACCACTATGGCTACACCTTC
CATSRETAGDHYGYTF
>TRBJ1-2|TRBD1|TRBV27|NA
TGTGCCAGCAGTCTAGACAGGGCCTATGGCTACACCTTC
CASSLDRAYGYTF
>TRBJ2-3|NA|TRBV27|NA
TGTGCCAGCAGTCCCCTCGGGGGAGATACGCAGTATTTT
CASSPLGGDTQYF
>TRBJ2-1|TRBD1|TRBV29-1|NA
TGCAGCGTTGACGCCCACAGGGGCCGACAGCAGTTCTTC
CSVDAHRGRQQFF
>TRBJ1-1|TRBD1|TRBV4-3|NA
TGCGCCAGCAGCCAAGAGGGACAGGGGACCACTGAAGCTTTCTTT
CASSQEGQGTTEAFF
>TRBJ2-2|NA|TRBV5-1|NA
TGCGCCAGCAGGACAGTCACCGGGGAGCTGTTTTTT
CASRTVTGELFF
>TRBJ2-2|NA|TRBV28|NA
TGTGCCAGCATCGCGACTTCGAACACCGGGGAGCTGTTTTTT
CASIATSNTGELFF
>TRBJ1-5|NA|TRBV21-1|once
TGTGCCAGCAGCGCGGGGGGAGGGGGGGCACAGCCCCAGCATTTT
CASSAGGGGAQPQHF
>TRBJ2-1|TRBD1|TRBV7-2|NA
TGTGCCAGCAGCTTAGGGGGACAGGTCTACAATGAGCAGTTCTTC
CASSLGGQVYNEQFF
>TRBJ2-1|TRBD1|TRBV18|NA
TGTGCCAGCTCATCACCCTTAGGGACAGCAACCAACAATGAGCAGTTCTTC
CASSSPLGTATNNEQFF
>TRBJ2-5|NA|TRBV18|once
TGTGCCAGCTCACCGGGTCAGGCAGAATCAGGGGAGACCCAGTACTTC
CASSPGQAESGETQYF
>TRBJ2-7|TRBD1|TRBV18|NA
TGTGCCAGCTCACCAGGGGGACAGGGTCCCTACGAGCAGTACTTC
CASSPGGQGPYEQYF
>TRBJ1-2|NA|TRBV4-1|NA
TGCGCCAGCAGCCAAGATCGTGGGGGCAGGATCGAGGAGGGCTACACCTTC
CASSQDRGGRIEEGYTF
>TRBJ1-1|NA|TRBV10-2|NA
TGCGCCAGCAGTGAACTGATCCCGAACACTGAAGCTTTCTTT
CASSELIPNTEAFF
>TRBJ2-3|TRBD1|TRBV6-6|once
TGTGCCAGCAGTCACACAGGGGTAGATACGCAGTATTTT
CASSHTGVDTQYF
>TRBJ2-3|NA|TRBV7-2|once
TGTGCCAGCAGCTTAGGCGTCTACGCAGATACGCAGTATTTT
CASSLGVYADTQYF
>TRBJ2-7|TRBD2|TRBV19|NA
TGTGCCAGTAGTATAGCTAGCGGGACCTACGAGCAGTACTTC
CASSIASGTYEQYF
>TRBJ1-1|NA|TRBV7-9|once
TGTGCCAGCAGCTCCGCGGACACTGAAGCTTTCTTT
CASSSADTEAFF
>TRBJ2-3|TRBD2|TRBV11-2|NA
TGTGCCAGCAGCGGGGGGACTAGCGGGAGTGTTGGTACGCAGTATTTT
CASSGGTSGSVGTQYF
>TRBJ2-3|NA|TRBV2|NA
TGTGCCAGCAAATCGAGGTCCCTGCACACAGATACGCAGTATTTT
CASKSRSLHTDTQYF
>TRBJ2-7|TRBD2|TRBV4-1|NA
TGCGCCAGCAGCCAAGAGGGTGGTAGCGGGAGGGCCTACGAGCAGTACTTC
CASSQEGGSGRAYEQYF
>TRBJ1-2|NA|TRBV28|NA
TGTGCCAGCAGTTTTTCGGGACAAGGCCCTTATGGCTACACCTTC
CASSFSGQGPYGYTF
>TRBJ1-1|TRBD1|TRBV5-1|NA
TGCGCCAGCAGCCAAGACAGGGGCCGGAGTACTGAAGCTTTCTTT
CASSQDRGRSTEAFF
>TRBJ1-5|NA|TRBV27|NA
TGTGCCAGCAGTTTGAGAGGTAGCAATCAGCCCCAGCATTTT
CASSLRGSNQPQHF
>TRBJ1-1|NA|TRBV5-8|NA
TGTGCCAGCAGACTGGGCCCGAACACTGAAGCTTTCTTT
CASRLGPNTEAFF
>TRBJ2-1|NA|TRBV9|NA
TGTGCCAGCAGCGCTATCTCCTTGGCTAGCGCGTACAATGAGCAGTTCTTC
CASSAISLASAYNEQFF
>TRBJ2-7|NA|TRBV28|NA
TGTGCCAGCAGTTCCCGACTGAGCTCCTACGAGCAGTACTTC
CASSSRLSSYEQYF
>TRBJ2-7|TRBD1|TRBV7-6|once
TGTGCCAGCAGCAGCCCCGGGACAGACTACGAGCAGTACTTC
CASSSPGTDYEQYF
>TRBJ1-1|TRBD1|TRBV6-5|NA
TGTGCCAGCAGTTCGACAGGGAGTAAGGCTTTCTTT
CASSSTGSKAFF
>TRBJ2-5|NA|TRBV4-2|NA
TGTGCCAGCAGCCAAGATTTGAGGTACCAAGAGACCCAGTACTTC
CASSQDLRYQETQYF
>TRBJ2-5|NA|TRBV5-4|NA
TGTGCCAGCAGCCAGGGATCCCAAGAGACCCAGTACTTC
CASSQGSQETQYF
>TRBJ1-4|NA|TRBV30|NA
TGTGCCTGGAGCGTGGGGTCCGGGACATCTAATGAAAAACTGTTTTTT
CAWSVGSGTSNEKLFF
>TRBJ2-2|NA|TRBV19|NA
TGTGCCAGTAGTACGAACCGGGACTGGCTCGCGAACACCGGGGAGCTGTTTTTT
CASSTNRDWLANTGELFF
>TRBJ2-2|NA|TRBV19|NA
TGTGCCAGTAGTATCGGTCAGGGGAGGGGCACCGGGGAGCTGTTTTTT
CASSIGQGRGTGELFF
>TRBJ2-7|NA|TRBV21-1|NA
TGTGCCAGCAGGAACCCTTTGACTAGCGGGAGCTCCTACGAGCAGTACTTC
CASRNPLTSGSSYEQYF
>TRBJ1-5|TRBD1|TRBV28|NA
TGTGCCAGCAGTGGGGGACAGATACAGCCCCAGCATTTT
CASSGGQIQPQHF
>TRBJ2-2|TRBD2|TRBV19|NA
TGTGCCAGTAGTTATAGACTAGCGACAGTGACCGGGGAGCTGTTTTTT
CASSYRLATVTGELFF
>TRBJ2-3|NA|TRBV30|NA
TGTGCCTGGAGGGCGGAGGCGCACACAGATACGCAGTATTTT
CAWRAEAHTDTQYF